Listed here is a single T cell receptor (beta chain). Its antigen is unidentified. This record belongs to a study of shared clonotypes between healthy human individuals. Overall study findings and caveats: Sharing across several donors was seen in 4% to 6.5% of naive CD4 clonotypes. Non-shared clonotypes had lower generation probabilities than those shared by all four donors. Memory subsets generally showed smaller estimated richness than naive subsets did.

Within Nashville, Tennessee resided all donors, each a Caucasian adult. TCRdb's table, derived via immunoSEQ multiplex PCR, lists solely in-frame clones and lacks some. The sample yields some 500,000 clones, 90% to 96% seen once. The CDR3 totals 11 residues. V lost 5 bases, J lost 8 bases, and 9 bases lay in between. CDR1 is MDHEN, CDR2 SYDVKM, per germline. This sequence joins TRBV28 and TRBJ1-2; D ambiguous. This clonotype was sampled from a woman aged 25 to 45 in good health. Sequencing was done on a sample of naive CD4+ T cells sorted from blood. Subset in this sample: CD45RA+ positively selected. The CDR3 nucleotides read TGTGCCAGCAGTATCGAGGAGGGCTACACCTTC. Protein sequence: CASSIEEGYTF.